This is a list of T cell receptor beta chains from one sample in a study of Ad26.COV2.S vaccination and SARS-CoV-2 variants. Produced via immunoSEQ multiplex PCR; TCRdb's table is partial and in-frame only. The sample lists approximately 450,000 clones; 80% to 95% were seen once. Source: peripheral blood, taken in a trial of Ad26.COV2.S vaccine versus placebo. These receptors all come from a person between 18 and 65 years old who received the Ad26.COV2.S COVID-19 vaccine or a placebo. Each CDR3 is given with its conserved first and last residue. Fields, in order: V gene, J gene, clone size, D gene, CDR3 protein, CDR3 DNA. A D gene is named only where the DNA matches it firmly. Some rows have no size entry. The others give once, few or many, or a class for an expanded clone.

TRBV7-9	TRBJ2-3	NA	TRBD2	CASSDRLAGVQGTDTQYF	TGTGCCAGCAGCGACCGACTAGCGGGAGTTCAGGGCACAGATACGCAGTATTTT
TRBV4-3	TRBJ2-7	NA	TRBD2	CASSQTGTSPEQYF	TGCGCCAGCAGCCAAACCGGGACTAGTCCCGAGCAGTACTTC
TRBV7-9	TRBJ2-1	NA	TRBD2	CASSSGTSYNEQFF	TGTGCCAGCAGCTCCGGGACTAGCTACAATGAGCAGTTCTTC
TRBV6-6	TRBJ2-2	NA	TRBD2	CASSPSTSGANTGELFF	TGTGCCAGCAGTCCAAGTACTAGCGGGGCGAACACCGGGGAGCTGTTTTTT
TRBV7-8	TRBJ1-2	NA	NA	CASSYTFTEGGDGYTF	TGTGCCAGCAGCTACACATTTACCGAGGGTGGCGATGGCTACACCTTC
TRBV28	TRBJ2-5	NA	TRBD2	CASSLLTSGEPKETQYF	TGTGCCAGCAGTTTACTCACTAGCGGGGAACCCAAAGAGACCCAGTACTTC
TRBV27	TRBJ1-5	NA	NA	CASSLQTNQPQHF	TGTGCCAGCAGTTTGCAGACCAATCAGCCCCAGCATTTT
TRBV6-5	TRBJ2-7	NA	TRBD2	CASSSGTSGSYEQYF	TGTGCCAGCAGCTCCGGGACTAGCGGGAGCTACGAGCAGTACTTC
TRBV5-1	TRBJ2-5	once	TRBD2	CASSLIIAGEGETQYF	TGCGCCAGCAGCTTGATAATAGCGGGAGAAGGAGAGACCCAGTACTTC
TRBV5-1	TRBJ2-7	NA	TRBD1	CASSPQTGGGEQYF	TGCGCCAGCAGCCCCCAGACAGGGGGCGGCGAGCAGTACTTC
TRBV7-2	TRBJ2-7	NA	TRBD2	CASSPYSGGSYEQYF	TGTGCCAGCAGCCCCTATAGCGGGGGATCCTACGAGCAGTACTTC
TRBV6-5	TRBJ2-7	NA	NA	CASSSGGTYEQYF	TGTGCCAGCAGTTCCGGGGGAACCTACGAGCAGTACTTC
TRBV27	TRBJ2-1	NA	TRBD2	CASSPVGTRFDEQFF	TGTGCCAGCAGTCCTGTGGGGACTAGGTTCGATGAGCAGTTCTTC
TRBV14	TRBJ2-1	NA	NA	CASSPLGQLSYNEQFF	TGTGCCAGCAGCCCACTCGGGCAACTCTCCTACAATGAGCAGTTCTTC
TRBV5-1	TRBJ2-1	NA	TRBD2	CASSLAVAGANNEQFF	TGCGCCAGCAGCTTGGCGGTAGCGGGAGCAAACAATGAGCAGTTCTTC
TRBV3-1/TRBV3-2	TRBJ1-2	NA	NA	CASRPETGDANYGYTF	TGTGCCAGCAGGCCTGAAACAGGAGACGCTAACTATGGCTACACCTTC